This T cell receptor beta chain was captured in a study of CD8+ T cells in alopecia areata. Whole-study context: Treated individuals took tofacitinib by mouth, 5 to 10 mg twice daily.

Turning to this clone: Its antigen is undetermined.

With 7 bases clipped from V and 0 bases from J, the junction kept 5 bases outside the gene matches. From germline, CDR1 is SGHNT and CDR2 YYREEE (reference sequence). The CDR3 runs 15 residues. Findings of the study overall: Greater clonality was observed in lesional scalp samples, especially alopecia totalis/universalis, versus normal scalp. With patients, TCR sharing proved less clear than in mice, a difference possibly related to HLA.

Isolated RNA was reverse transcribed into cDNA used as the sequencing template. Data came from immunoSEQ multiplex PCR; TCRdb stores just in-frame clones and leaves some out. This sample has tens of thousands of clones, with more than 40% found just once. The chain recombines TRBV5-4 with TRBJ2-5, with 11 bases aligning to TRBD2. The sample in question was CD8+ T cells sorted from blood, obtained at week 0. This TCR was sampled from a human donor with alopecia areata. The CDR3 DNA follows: TGTGCCAGCCGACCGGGACTAGCGGACCAAGAGACCCAGTACTTC. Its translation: CASRPGLADQETQYF. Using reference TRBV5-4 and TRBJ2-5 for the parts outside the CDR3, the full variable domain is ETGVTQSPTHLIKTRGQQVTLRCSSQSGHNTVSWYQQALGQGPQFIFQYYREEENGRGNFPPRFSGLQFPNYSSELNVNALELDDSALYLCASRPGLADQETQYFGPGTRLLVL.